These 10 T cell receptor beta chains were all obtained from the same sample, sequenced in a study of human T cells and chemical hapten exposure. Each CDR3 protein gets one entry after TCRdb re-called the 5' RACE reads with MiXCR. The table shows some 150,000 distinct CDR3 sequences, with approximately 4% occurring only once. Unseparated into fractions, whole blood served as the source from which total RNA was extracted. The receptors come from a female donor in good health.

In this sample, this clonotype turned up many times. This CDR3 reads CASSPKAFF. The CDR3 DNA reads TGTGCCAGCAGCCCCAAAGCTTTCTTT. The rearrangement links TRBV7-9 to TRBJ1-1; no definite D call. The CDR3 covers 9 residues. Trimming removed 5 bases at V and 9 bases at J, with 4 bases between. Germline V gene sequence: CDR1 SEHNR, CDR2 FQNEAQ (reference sequence).

A few counts support this clonotype. This rearrangement joins TRBV5-6 to TRBJ2-3; 7 bases line up with TRBD1. Trimming at V came to 4 bases and at J to 2 bases, leaving 10 bases not matched to a gene. The CDR3 is 16 amino acids. CDR1 is SGHDT and CDR2 is YYEEEE in the germline V gene. For the CDR3, the DNA is TGTGCCAGCAGCAGATACAGGGGCCGGATCACAGATACGCAGTATTTT. Translated, it gives CASSRYRGRITDTQYF.

Many counts were recorded for this clonotype. The chain combines TRBV5-1 with TRBJ2-7, with D tentatively TRBD2 (6 bases). The CDR3 loop spans 15 amino acids. Trimming removed 4 bases at V and 4 bases at J, with 18 bases between. Germline assignment: CDR1 SGHRS and CDR2 YFSETQ. CDR3 protein: CASSRSIQGLYEQYF. The DNA for the CDR3 is TGCGCCAGCAGCCGAAGTATCCAGGGACTTTACGAGCAGTACTTC.

The sample holds many counts of this clonotype. V is TRBV4-2 and J is TRBJ2-1; 9 bases agree with TRBD2. Germline CDR1 is LGHNA and CDR2 is YNFKEQ. The junction had 8 bases not matched to a gene; V was cut back by 4 bases and J by 4 bases. The CDR3 extends over 16 amino acids. The CDR3 here is CASSPYLAGAYNEQFF. CDR3 DNA sequence: TGTGCCAGCAGCCCCTACTTAGCGGGGGCGTACAATGAGCAGTTCTTC.

This clonotype was detected a few times. The chain has TRBV4-3 and TRBJ2-6; the D gene could be TRBD1 or TRBD2 (5 bases each). This CDR3 is 18 amino acids long. V lost 0 bases and J 0 bases, leaving 12 bases between the germline ends. The germline V gene encodes CDR1 LGHNA and CDR2 YSLEER. The CDR3 DNA is TGCGCCAGCAGCCAAGATATTACGGGGCTCTCTGGGGCCAACGTCCTGACTTTC. It is translated as CASSQDITGLSGANVLTF.

This clonotype has ten or more counts. The V call is TRBV12-3 or TRBV12-4, the J call TRBJ2-3; no clear D. The CDR3 spans 15 residues. V was clipped by 6 bases and J by 5 bases, with 18 bases between them. In DNA, the CDR3 is TGTGCCAGCAGCCAAACGGTTGTGGGCCGAGATACGCAGTATTTT. It specifies CASSQTVVGRDTQYF.

This clonotype was picked up many times. The genes are TRBV7-2 and TRBJ2-3, with 9 bases lining up with TRBD2. Germline values: CDR1 SGHTA, CDR2 FQGNSA. V dropped 1 base and J dropped 5; count of bases not matched to a gene: 7. CDR3 length: 16 amino acids. The CDR3 sequence is CASSLVGLAFQDTQYF. The CDR3 DNA sequence: TGTGCCAGCAGCTTAGTGGGACTAGCTTTTCAAGATACGCAGTATTTT.

The chain employs TRBV18 and TRBJ2-5; 9 bases map to TRBD2. From germline, CDR1 is KGHSH and CDR2 LQKENI. The length of the CDR3 is 14 residues. The V gene end was trimmed by 3 bases and the J gene end by 6 bases; junction bases not matched to a gene: 5. The chain's CDR3 is CASSPRSGGKTQYF. In DNA, the CDR3 is TGTGCCAGCTCACCCCGCAGCGGGGGGAAGACCCAGTACTTC.

This clonotype was counted many times. The chain joins TRBV7-3 to TRBJ2-2; 7 nucleotides align to TRBD1. V shed 2 bases, J shed 1 base, and the junction held 7 bases outside the gene matches. The CDR3 is made up of 17 amino acids. Per germline, CDR1 SGHTA and CDR2 FQGTGA. The CDR3 loop is CASSLAGQAGNTGELFF. The CDR3 bases are TGTGCCAGCAGCTTAGCCGGACAGGCGGGGAACACCGGGGAGCTGTTTTTT.

On this clonotype itself: This may be a read error: a much more frequent sequence differs by one nucleotide. The V and J genes are TRBV27 and TRBJ2-1, with 8 bases lining up with TRBD2. The CDR3 sequence is 16 residues long. The V gene's germline CDR1 is MNHEY and CDR2 SMNVEV (reference sequence). The CDR3 loop reads CASSFGGGPFYNEKFF. CDR3 sequence (DNA): TGTGCCAGCAGTTTTGGCGGGGGGCCCTTCTACAATGAGAAGTTCTTC.